The rows below give T cell receptor beta chains drawn from one sample of a study of T-cell memory formation after mild COVID-19. TCRdb reanalysed the 5' RACE reads using MiXCR and keeps one entry per CDR3 protein. The sample holds about 390,000 distinct CDR3 sequences; roughly 15% are singletons and the top ten take 20% to 25%. Sample: PBMCs or a T cell subset sorted from them (not recorded which). These receptors were obtained from a man between 18 and 35 years old who had mild COVID-19 (a few samples of this study predate the infection). Cell type and time point are not known. The CDR3 runs from the conserved cysteine through the conserved F or W.

CDR3aa: CATSDWRKGETQYF; v_gene: TRBV24-1; j_gene: TRBJ2-5
CDR3aa: CSVAGKTGNYNEQFF; v_gene: TRBV29-1; j_gene: TRBJ2-1
CDR3aa: CASSLWGSETQYF; v_gene: TRBV12-3/TRBV12-4; j_gene: TRBJ2-5
CDR3aa: CATSEQANQPQHF; v_gene: TRBV24-1; j_gene: TRBJ1-5
CDR3aa: CASSFGPAYGYTF; v_gene: TRBV5-5; j_gene: TRBJ1-2
CDR3aa: CASSNPSGAQETQYF; v_gene: TRBV5-1; j_gene: TRBJ2-5
CDR3aa: CASSQGGPGQGNYGYTF; v_gene: TRBV4-2; j_gene: TRBJ1-2
CDR3aa: CASTSSASNTEAFF; v_gene: TRBV2; j_gene: TRBJ1-1
CDR3aa: CASSQGPLPLAKNIQYF; v_gene: TRBV4-3; j_gene: TRBJ2-4
CDR3aa: CASRNGGAHSETQYF; v_gene: TRBV5-1; j_gene: TRBJ2-5
CDR3aa: CASSVGGGSNNSPLHF; v_gene: TRBV9; j_gene: TRBJ1-6
CDR3aa: CASSRTPPGELFF; v_gene: TRBV7-3; j_gene: TRBJ2-2
CDR3aa: CSARTDNYGYTF; v_gene: TRBV20-1; j_gene: TRBJ1-2
CDR3aa: CASSLGSEFTDTQYF; v_gene: TRBV7-2; j_gene: TRBJ2-3
CDR3aa: CASSLRGGLNGYTF; v_gene: TRBV27; j_gene: TRBJ1-2
CDR3aa: CSARSGGADTQYF; v_gene: TRBV20-1; j_gene: TRBJ2-3
CDR3aa: CASSRQGQATEAFF; v_gene: TRBV4-1; j_gene: TRBJ1-1
CDR3aa: CASRTGLAVGTQYF; v_gene: TRBV2; j_gene: TRBJ2-5